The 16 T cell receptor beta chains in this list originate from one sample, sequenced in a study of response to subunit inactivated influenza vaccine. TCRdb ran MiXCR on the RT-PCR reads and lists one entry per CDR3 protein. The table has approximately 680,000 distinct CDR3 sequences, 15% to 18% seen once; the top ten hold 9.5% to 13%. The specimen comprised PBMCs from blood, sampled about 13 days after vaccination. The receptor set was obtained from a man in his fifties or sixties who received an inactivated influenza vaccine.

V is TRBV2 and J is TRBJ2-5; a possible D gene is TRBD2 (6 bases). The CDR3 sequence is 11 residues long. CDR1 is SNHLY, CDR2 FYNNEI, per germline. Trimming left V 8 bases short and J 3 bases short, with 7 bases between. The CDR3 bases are TGTGCCAGCGCGGGAAAAGAGACCCAGTACTTC. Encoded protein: CASAGKETQYF. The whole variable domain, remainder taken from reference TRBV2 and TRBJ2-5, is EPEVTQTPSHQVTQMGQEVILRCVPISNHLYFYWYRQILGQKVEFLVSFYNNEISEKSEIFDDQFSVERPDGSNFTLKIRSTKLEDSAMYFCASAGKETQYFGPGTRLLVL.

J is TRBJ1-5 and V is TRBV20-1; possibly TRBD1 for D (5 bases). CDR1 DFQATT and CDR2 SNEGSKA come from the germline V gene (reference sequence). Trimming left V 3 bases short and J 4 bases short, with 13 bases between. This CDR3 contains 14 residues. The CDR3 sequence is CSASRRTLNQPQHF. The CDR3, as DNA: TGCAGTGCTAGTCGTCGGACACTTAATCAGCCCCAGCATTTT.

The CDR3 region is CASSLSRQGSLAKNIQYF. CDR3 nucleotides: TGTGCCAGCAGCTTATCGCGACAGGGATCCCTAGCCAAAAACATTCAGTACTTC. The chain links TRBV7-8 to TRBJ2-4; 7 bases line up with TRBD1. This CDR3 contains 18 residues. The V gene's germline CDR1 is SGHVS and CDR2 FQNEAQ. V gave up 2 bases and J gave up 0 bases; unmatched junction bases: 10.

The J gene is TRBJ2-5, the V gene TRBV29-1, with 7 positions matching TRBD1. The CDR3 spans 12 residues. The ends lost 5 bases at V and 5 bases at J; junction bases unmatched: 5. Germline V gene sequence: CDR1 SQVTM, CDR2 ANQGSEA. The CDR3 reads CSVRGPAETQYF. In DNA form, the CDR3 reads TGCAGCGTTAGGGGGCCCGCTGAGACCCAGTACTTC.

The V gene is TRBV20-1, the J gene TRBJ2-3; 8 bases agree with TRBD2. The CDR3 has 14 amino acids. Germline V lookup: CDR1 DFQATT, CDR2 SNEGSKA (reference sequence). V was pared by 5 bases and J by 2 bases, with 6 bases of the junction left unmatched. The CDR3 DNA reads TGCAGTGCTTGGGCGGGAGGACCCACAGATACGCAGTATTTT. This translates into CSAWAGGPTDTQYF.

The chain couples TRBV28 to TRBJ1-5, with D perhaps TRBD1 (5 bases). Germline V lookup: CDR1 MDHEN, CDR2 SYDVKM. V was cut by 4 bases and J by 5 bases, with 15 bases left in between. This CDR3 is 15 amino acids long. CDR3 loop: CASSSQGGLDQPQHF. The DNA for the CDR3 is TGTGCCAGCAGTTCTCAGGGAGGGTTGGATCAGCCCCAGCATTTT.

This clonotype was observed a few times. The CDR3 coding sequence is TGCAGTGCTCGACAGGGTTACCCTCAGCCCCAGCATTTT. It translates to CSARQGYPQPQHF. The J gene is TRBJ1-5, the V gene TRBV20-1; 7 bases map to TRBD1. CDR1 is DFQATT, CDR2 SNEGSKA, per germline (reference sequence). This CDR3 contains 13 residues. V shed 5 bases and J 6 bases; nucleotides not matched to a gene: 7.

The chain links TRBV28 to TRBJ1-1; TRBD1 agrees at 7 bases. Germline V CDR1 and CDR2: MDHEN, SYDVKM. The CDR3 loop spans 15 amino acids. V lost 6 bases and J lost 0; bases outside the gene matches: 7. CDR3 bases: TGTGCCAGCAGCCCTTGGGACAGACTGAACACTGAAGCTTTCTTT. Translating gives CASSPWDRLNTEAFF.

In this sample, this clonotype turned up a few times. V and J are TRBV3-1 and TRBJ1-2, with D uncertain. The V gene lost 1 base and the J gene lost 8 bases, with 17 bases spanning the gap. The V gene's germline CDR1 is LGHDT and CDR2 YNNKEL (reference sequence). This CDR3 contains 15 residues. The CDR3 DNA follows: TGTGCCAGCAGCCAAGCATTTCTTCCCCATGACGGCTACACCTTC. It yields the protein CASSQAFLPHDGYTF.

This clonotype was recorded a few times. CDR3 in amino acids: CASSKTAGVMFEQFF. The CDR3 nucleotides read TGTGCCAGCAGTAAAACAGCGGGAGTCATGTTTGAGCAGTTCTTC. The chain is built from TRBV6-2 or TRBV6-3 and TRBJ2-1; 8 bases fit TRBD2. The CDR3 is 15 amino acids. Trimming took 5 bases from V and 9 from J; bases not matched to a gene: 12. Germline V lookup: CDR1 MNHEY, CDR2 SVGEGT.

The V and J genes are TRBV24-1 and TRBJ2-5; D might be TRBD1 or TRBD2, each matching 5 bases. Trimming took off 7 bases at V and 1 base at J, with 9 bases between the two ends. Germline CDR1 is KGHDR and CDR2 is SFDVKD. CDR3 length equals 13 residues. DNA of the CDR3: TGTGCCACCAGCGGGACGGCCCAAGAGACCCAGTACTTC. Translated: CATSGTAQETQYF.

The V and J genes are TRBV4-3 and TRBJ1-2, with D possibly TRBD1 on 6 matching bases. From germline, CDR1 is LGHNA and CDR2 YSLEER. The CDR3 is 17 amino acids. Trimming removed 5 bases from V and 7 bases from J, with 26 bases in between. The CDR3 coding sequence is TGCGCCAGCAGCATACAGGGACTTGAAGACATGATCTCTGGCTACACCTTC. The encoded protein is CASSIQGLEDMISGYTF.

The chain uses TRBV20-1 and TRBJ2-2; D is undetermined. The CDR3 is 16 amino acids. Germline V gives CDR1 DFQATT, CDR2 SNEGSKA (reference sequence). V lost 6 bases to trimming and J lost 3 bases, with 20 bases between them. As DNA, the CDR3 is TGCAGTGCCATCAAGCCCCATGGATGGTACACCGGGGAGCTGTTTTTT. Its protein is CSAIKPHGWYTGELFF.

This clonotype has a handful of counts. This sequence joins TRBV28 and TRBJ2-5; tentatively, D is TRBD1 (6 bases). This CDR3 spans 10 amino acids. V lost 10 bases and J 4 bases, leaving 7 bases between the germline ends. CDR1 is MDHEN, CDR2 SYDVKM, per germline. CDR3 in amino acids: CATRGETQYF. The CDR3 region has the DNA TGTGCCACCAGGGGAGAGACCCAGTACTTC.

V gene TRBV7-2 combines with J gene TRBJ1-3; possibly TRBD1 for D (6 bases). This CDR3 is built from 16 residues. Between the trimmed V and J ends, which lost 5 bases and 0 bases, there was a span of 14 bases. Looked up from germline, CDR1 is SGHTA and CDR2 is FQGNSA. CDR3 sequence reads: CASSRDNLGSGNTIYF. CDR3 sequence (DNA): TGTGCCAGCAGCCGGGACAATCTAGGCTCTGGAAACACCATATATTTT.

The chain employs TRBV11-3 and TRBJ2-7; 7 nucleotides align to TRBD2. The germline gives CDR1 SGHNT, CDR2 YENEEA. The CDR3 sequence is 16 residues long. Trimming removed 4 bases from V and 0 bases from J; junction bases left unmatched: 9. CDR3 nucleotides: TGTGCCAGCAGCTCCCGGACTAGTGTTTTCTCCTACGAGCAGTACTTC. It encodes CASSSRTSVFSYEQYF.